This TCR beta chain appears in the sequencing data of a study of shared clonotypes between healthy human individuals. The CDR3 runs 15 residues. Trimming shortened V by 0 bases and J by 7 bases, and 14 bases separated the two germline ends. Germline V lookup: CDR1 SGHNT, CDR2 YYREEE (reference sequence). The study's findings and limits: Generally, estimated richness proved larger in naive subsets than it did in memory subsets.

A note on this clone: Its antigen is unknown.

Sorted-subset replicate PCR reactions contained approximately 190 ng DNA, corresponding to approximately 30,000 T cell genomes. The authors' processing: ImmunoSEQ junction-only sequences lacked quality scores, so their filtering differed. Sequencing used immunoSEQ multiplex PCR; TCRdb keeps in-frame clones, though not all of them. V, J and clone size were drawn from that table, and D and trimming were deduced from the DNA. The sample has about 1 million clones, around 75% seen once. The specimen sequenced was memory CD4+ T cells sorted from blood. Described subset: CD45RA-negative fraction. The clonotype was recovered from a man between 18 and 29 years old in good health. This sequence joins TRBV5-4 and TRBJ1-5, with D unclear. The CDR3, as DNA: TGTGCCAGCAGCTTGGAGCACGGTCCCCGGCAGCCCCAGCATTTT. This encodes CASSLEHGPRQPQHF. The full variable domain, its missing parts supplied by reference TRBV5-4 and TRBJ1-5, is ETGVTQSPTHLIKTRGQQVTLRCSSQSGHNTVSWYQQALGQGPQFIFQYYREEENGRGNFPPRFSGLQFPNYSSELNVNALELDDSALYLCASSLEHGPRQPQHFGDGTRLSIL.